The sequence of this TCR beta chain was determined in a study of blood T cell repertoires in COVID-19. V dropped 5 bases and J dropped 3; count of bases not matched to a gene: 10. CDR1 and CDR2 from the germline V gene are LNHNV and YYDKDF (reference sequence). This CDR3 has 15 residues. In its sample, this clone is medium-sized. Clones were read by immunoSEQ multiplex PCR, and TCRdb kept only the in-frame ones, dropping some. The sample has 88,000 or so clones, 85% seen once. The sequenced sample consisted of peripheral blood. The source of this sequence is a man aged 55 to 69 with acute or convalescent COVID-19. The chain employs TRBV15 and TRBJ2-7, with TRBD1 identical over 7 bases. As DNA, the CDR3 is TGTGCCACCAGCCCTGGTCCAGGGGGATACTACGAGCAGTACTTC. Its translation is CATSPGPGGYYEQYF.